This T cell receptor beta chain was found in a study of identical twins. CDR3 size: 16 residues. Deletions cut 0 bases from V and 0 bases from J, with 11 bases between. Looked up from germline, CDR1 is DFQATT and CDR2 is SNEGSKA (reference sequence). General study findings and limits: Conclusions rested on cross-sectional statistics rather than following the same donors.

In TCRdb, the 5' RACE reads were re-called with MiXCR into one record per CDR3 protein. The sample gives some 630,000 distinct CDR3 sequences, roughly 7.2% of which show up once; around 1.6% is in the top ten. In regard to this clonotype: Its antigen is still unknown.

The data were also submitted as part of a second study, on yellow fever vaccine responses in identical twins.

This sequence joins TRBV20-1 and TRBJ2-2; perhaps TRBD1 as D (5 bases). Sequencing used PBMCs. This receptor was taken from a young woman in good health. The CDR3 reads CSARDRPGTNTGELFF. In nucleotides, the CDR3 is TGCAGTGCTAGAGATCGTCCAGGGACGAACACCGGGGAGCTGTTTTTT.